This T cell receptor (beta chain) was obtained from a study of cytomegalovirus exposure and HLA in healthy donors. The CDR3 loop spans 14 amino acids. Germline CDR1 reads PRHDT; CDR2 reads FYEKMQ (reference sequence). Trimming took 8 bases from V and 0 from J, leaving 10 bases between them. The study ran its PCR with 60 Vbeta and 13 Jbeta primers. Sequenced by immunoSEQ multiplex PCR; TCRdb stores in-frame clones only, minus some. This sample carries about 210,000 clones, 82% of them seen once, and the ten largest clones take about 6.4%. A single count supports this clone. The material sequenced was PBMCs. This chain links TRBV13 with TRBJ2-2, with D maybe TRBD1 (5 bases). This TCR was recovered from a man between 35 and 55 years old in good health and CMV-seropositive. The CDR3 sequence: CASQGSPNTGELFF. The CDR3 nucleotides are TGTGCCAGCCAGGGTAGCCCGAACACCGGGGAGCTGTTTTTT.